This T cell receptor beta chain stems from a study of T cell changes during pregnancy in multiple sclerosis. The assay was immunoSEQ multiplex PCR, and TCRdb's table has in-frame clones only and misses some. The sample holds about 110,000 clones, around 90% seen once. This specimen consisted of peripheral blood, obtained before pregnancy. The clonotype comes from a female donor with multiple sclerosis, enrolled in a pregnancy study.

CDR3: CASSRERGRNTDTQYF. The CDR3 nucleotides are TGTGCCAGTAGCAGGGAGAGGGGGAGAAACACAGATACGCAGTATTTT. This chain links TRBV19 with TRBJ2-3; D perhaps matches TRBD1 (6 bases). CDR1 LNHDA and CDR2 SQIVND come from the germline V gene (reference sequence). This CDR3 has 16 amino acids. V was clipped by 6 bases and J by 2 bases, with 18 bases between them.